A single sample is the source of the 25 T cell receptor beta chains below, sequenced in a study of identifying expanded T cells in peripheral blood. Sequencing was performed with immunoSEQ multiplex PCR; in TCRdb, only in-frame clones are kept and a portion is missing. The sample contains tens of thousands of clones, about 91% of which appear only once. Sequencing was carried out using blood. Receptors originate from a person aged 18 to 75 in good health.

The V call is TRBV29-1, the J call TRBJ1-1, with 8 bases that match TRBD1. With 7 bases clipped from V and 1 base from J, the junction kept 5 bases outside the gene matches. The CDR3 runs 13 residues. Looked up from germline, CDR1 is SQVTM and CDR2 is ANQGSEA. CDR3 region: CSATRGPNTEAFF. The CDR3 coding sequence is TGCAGCGCCACCAGGGGGCCGAACACTGAAGCTTTCTTT.

The chain links TRBV2 to TRBJ2-3; D is possibly TRBD1 or TRBD2 (5 bases each). Trimming shortened V by 3 bases and J by 4 bases, and 8 bases separated the two germline ends. Germline values: CDR1 SNHLY, CDR2 FYNNEI. The CDR3 totals 13 residues. CDR3 DNA sequence: TGTGCCAGCAGTGATTCGGGGCCAGATACGCAGTATTTT. Translated, it gives CASSDSGPDTQYF.

The V and J genes are TRBV5-4 and TRBJ1-5, with 10 bases matching TRBD1. The trim removed 4 bases at V and 6 bases at J, leaving 7 bases unmatched. CDR1 is SGHNT, CDR2 YYREEE, per germline (reference sequence). This CDR3 has 15 residues. The CDR3 coding sequence is TGTGCCAGCAGCATCGACAGGGGGCTAGGTCAGCCCCAGCATTTT. Its translation: CASSIDRGLGQPQHF.

DNA of the CDR3: TGTGCCAGCAGAGCCGGGACAGCTGGAAACACCATATATTTT. Amino acid sequence: CASRAGTAGNTIYF. The rearrangement uses TRBV2 and TRBJ1-3; 7 nucleotides line up with TRBD1. The V gene's germline CDR1 is SNHLY and CDR2 FYNNEI. V gave up 6 bases and J gave up 2 bases; unmatched junction bases: 4. CDR3 length: 14 residues.

The V and J genes are TRBV6-1 and TRBJ2-7; D gene ambiguous. The CDR3 has 12 amino acids. Germline V gives CDR1 MNHNS, CDR2 SASEGT. Trimming pared 2 bases from V and 1 base from J, leaving 3 bases between. CDR3 coding DNA: TGTGCCAGCAGTGAATTTTCCTACGAGCAGTACTTC. Amino acid sequence: CASSEFSYEQYF.

This rearrangement joins TRBV6-4 to TRBJ2-3, with TRBD2 matching over 12 bases. Unmatched junction bases numbered 3, after V lost 0 bases and J lost 2 bases. Per germline, CDR1 MRHNA and CDR2 SNTAGT. The CDR3 totals 17 residues. This CDR3 is CASSDSASGGATDTQYF. CDR3 DNA sequence: TGTGCCAGCAGTGACTCGGCTAGCGGGGGGGCCACAGATACGCAGTATTTT.

The chain links TRBV6-1 to TRBJ2-7; no definite D call. Trimming stripped 0 bases from V and 0 bases from J, with 6 bases between. The CDR3 loop spans 14 amino acids. Germline CDR1 and CDR2: MNHNS and SASEGT. CDR3 nucleotide sequence: TGTGCCAGCAGTGAAGCGGACCACTCCTACGAGCAGTACTTC. Translation gives CASSEADHSYEQYF.

The V gene is TRBV6-1, the J gene TRBJ2-5; a possible D gene is TRBD1 (6 bases). The germline CDR1 and CDR2 sequences are MNHNS and SASEGT. The V and J ends lost 4 bases and 1 base respectively, with 7 bases between them. This CDR3 comprises 13 residues. The chain's CDR3 is CASSGQVQETQYF. CDR3 coding DNA: TGTGCCAGCAGTGGACAGGTCCAAGAGACCCAGTACTTC.

The V call is TRBV7-2, the J call TRBJ2-7; a possible D gene is TRBD2 (6 bases). Germline V gene lookup returns CDR1 SGHTA and CDR2 FQGNSA. V was clipped by 2 bases and J by 3 bases, with 14 bases between them. The CDR3 loop spans 15 amino acids. The DNA of the CDR3 is TGTGCCAGCAGCTTACGGGAGACAGACGACTACGAGCAGTACTTC. It codes for CASSLRETDDYEQYF.

The rearrangement joins TRBV18 to TRBJ2-5, with 11 positions matching TRBD2. V shed 5 bases, J shed 3 bases, and the junction held 5 bases outside the gene matches. Germline lookup yields CDR1 KGHSH and CDR2 LQKENI. CDR3 size: 15 residues. In DNA, the CDR3 is TGTGCCAGCTCATCCATAGCGGGAGGGGAAGAGACCCAGTACTTC. It codes for CASSSIAGGEETQYF. The full variable domain, its missing parts supplied by reference TRBV18 and TRBJ2-5, is NAGVMQNPRHLVRRRGQEARLRCSPMKGHSHVYWYRQLPEEGLKFMVYLQKENIIDESGMPKERFSAEFPKEGPSILRIQQVVRGDSAAYFCASSSIAGGEETQYFGPGTRLLVL.

This chain uses TRBV19 with TRBJ2-7, with D maybe TRBD1 (6 bases). There are 16 residues in the CDR3. Germline V gene data show CDR1 as LNHDA and CDR2 as SQIVND (reference sequence). Between the trimmed V and J ends, which lost 3 bases and 0 bases, there was a span of 15 bases. As DNA, the CDR3 is TGTGCCAGTAGTATGTTATCAGGGGTCAGCTCCTACGAGCAGTACTTC. Translated: CASSMLSGVSSYEQYF.

The rearrangement uses TRBV5-4 and TRBJ1-1; D perhaps matches TRBD1 (5 bases). The CDR3 sequence is 15 residues long. CDR1 is SGHNT and CDR2 is YYREEE in the germline V gene (reference sequence). V was pared by 3 bases and J by 2 bases, with 14 bases between. The CDR3 here is CASSSGGVSNTEAFF. In DNA, the CDR3 is TGTGCCAGCAGCTCGGGGGGGGTATCTAACACTGAAGCTTTCTTT.

The sample holds one count of this clone. The V call is TRBV28, the J call TRBJ1-4; perhaps TRBD1 as D (5 bases). CDR1 is MDHEN, CDR2 SYDVKM, per germline. Trimming shortened V by 3 bases and J by 6 bases, and 14 bases separated the two germline ends. The CDR3 is 15 amino acids. The CDR3 protein is CASSLPTEGYEKLFF. The CDR3 region has the DNA TGTGCCAGCAGTTTGCCGACAGAAGGGTATGAAAAACTGTTTTTT.

This rearrangement joins TRBV2 to TRBJ2-7; 10 bases map to TRBD2. This CDR3 is 15 amino acids long. Germline V lookup: CDR1 SNHLY, CDR2 FYNNEI. J gave up 1 base and V 6 bases, and 6 bases lay outside the gene matches. The CDR3 is CASRVSGGISYEQYF. In DNA form, the CDR3 reads TGTGCCAGCAGGGTTAGCGGGGGGATTTCCTACGAGCAGTACTTC.

The chain recombines TRBV10-3 with TRBJ2-7; the D gene is possibly TRBD1 (6 bases). The CDR3 runs 14 residues. The V end lost 8 bases, the J end lost 4 bases, and 18 bases lay between the germline ends. Germline lookup yields CDR1 ENHRY and CDR2 SYGVKD. CDR3 DNA sequence: TGTGCCATCTCCCAAGGCCCCAGGGGATACGAGCAGTACTTC. As protein: CAISQGPRGYEQYF.

The chain uses TRBV19 and TRBJ2-7, with 7 bases fitting TRBD2. V dropped 6 bases and J dropped 2; count of bases not matched to a gene: 7. Germline V gene sequence: CDR1 LNHDA, CDR2 SQIVND (reference sequence). CDR3 length equals 14 residues. The CDR3 nucleotides read TGTGCCAGTAGCCCGGCGGCGGGGGCCTACGAGCAGTACTTC. Translated, it gives CASSPAAGAYEQYF.

The genes are TRBV5-1 and TRBJ2-2, with D uncertain. This CDR3 has 16 residues. The V and J ends lost 4 bases and 3 bases respectively, with 16 bases between them. Germline V lookup: CDR1 SGHRS, CDR2 YFSETQ. The CDR3 sequence is CASSPPLSGDTGELFF. CDR3 bases: TGCGCCAGCAGCCCTCCGCTATCTGGAGACACCGGGGAGCTGTTTTTT.

The gene calls are TRBV4-1 and TRBJ2-1; maybe TRBD2 (6 bases). The CDR3 length is 12 residues. CDR1 MGHRA and CDR2 YSYEKL come from the germline V gene. V was cut by 3 bases and J by 8 bases, with 8 bases left in between. CDR3 amino acids: CASSHSSDEQFF. CDR3 DNA: TGCGCCAGCAGCCACTCTAGCGATGAGCAGTTCTTC.

This chain links TRBV29-1 with TRBJ2-7, with 8 positions matching TRBD1. The V gene's germline CDR1 is SQVTM and CDR2 ANQGSEA. Trimming cost V 5 bases and J 0 bases; bases outside gene matches: 6. This CDR3 contains 14 residues. CDR3 sequence: CSVSRTGSSYEQYF. Here the CDR3 DNA reads TGCAGCGTTTCCCGGACAGGGAGCTCCTACGAGCAGTACTTC.

This chain links TRBV28 with TRBJ2-1; the D gene is possibly TRBD2 (5 bases). This CDR3 spans 14 amino acids. V dropped 10 bases and J dropped 2 bases, with 15 bases sitting between them. Germline loops: CDR1 MDHEN, CDR2 SYDVKM. CDR3 nucleotide sequence: TGTGCCACCCTAGACGGAGGAGCCTACAATGAGCAGTTCTTC. Translated: CATLDGGAYNEQFF. The full variable domain, rest sourced from reference TRBV28 and TRBJ2-1, is DVKVTQSSRYLVKRTGEKVFLECVQDMDHENMFWYRQDPGLGLRLIYFSYDVKMKEKGDIPEGYSVSREKKERFSLILESASTNQTSMYLCATLDGGAYNEQFFGPGTRLTVL.

The V gene is TRBV7-8, the J gene TRBJ2-7; possibly TRBD1 for D (6 bases). The germline CDR1 and CDR2 sequences are SGHVS and FQNEAQ. V lost 1 base to trimming and J lost 7 bases, with 8 bases between them. The CDR3 contains 12 residues. CDR3 in DNA: TGTGCCAGCAGCTTAGGGGGGACAGAGCAGTACTTC. This encodes CASSLGGTEQYF.

CDR3 coding DNA: TGTGCCAGTAGTACAACAGGGGGCGCGACTGAAGCTTTCTTT. Translating it yields CASSTTGGATEAFF. The rearrangement joins TRBV19 to TRBJ1-1, with 9 bases that match TRBD1. CDR3 length: 14 residues. V lost 4 bases and J lost 5; bases outside the gene matches: 5. Per germline, CDR1 LNHDA and CDR2 SQIVND (reference sequence).

Details on this clone: Other DNA sequences of this sample code for an identical CDR3. This chain uses TRBV6-5 with TRBJ2-7; tentative D call: TRBD2 (5 bases). Germline assignment: CDR1 MNHEY and CDR2 SVGAGI. The CDR3 runs to 14 residues. Trimming left V 2 bases short and J 0 bases short, with 8 bases between. This CDR3 is CASSYSGSSYEQYF. In DNA, the CDR3 is TGTGCCAGCAGTTACAGCGGCAGCTCCTACGAGCAGTACTTC.

V and J are TRBV10-3 and TRBJ2-3, with TRBD2 matching over 7 bases. CDR3 length: 14 residues. The junction had 3 bases not matched to a gene; V was cut back by 6 bases and J by 0 bases. Germline values: CDR1 ENHRY, CDR2 SYGVKD. CDR3 loop: CAISRGVSTDTQYF. In nucleotides, the CDR3 is TGTGCCATCAGCCGGGGGGTAAGCACAGATACGCAGTATTTT.

The chain has TRBV6-6 and TRBJ2-4; 7 positions match TRBD2. This CDR3 spans 15 amino acids. The germline CDR1 and CDR2 sequences are MNHNY and SVGAGI (reference sequence). V shed 5 bases, J shed 8 bases, and the junction held 12 bases outside the gene matches. The CDR3 DNA sequence: TGTGCCAGCAGTGGACTACGGGGGGTTCTAGACATTCAGTACTTC. It is translated as CASSGLRGVLDIQYF.